This paragraph reports one T cell receptor (beta chain). Scientists made TCR beta cDNA using 5'RACE template switching with UMIs. One entry per CDR3 protein, without DNA, is what TCRdb gives after re-calling the 5' RACE reads. The sample table sets out a few hundred thousand distinct CDR3 sequences. The CDR3 runs 13 residues. CDR1 LGHDT and CDR2 YNNKEL come from the germline V gene (reference sequence). The data were taken from a study of T cells expressing NK-cell markers. On the study more broadly: HCMV serostatus: seven of eight sequenced donors positive, one negative.

The rearrangement links TRBV3-1 to TRBJ1-1. The TCR comes from a man aged 18-70 years in good health. The sample was blood T cells: a sorted CD56 or NKG2C T cell subset, CD4+ or CD8+ T cells, or bulk PBMC T cells (not recorded which). CDR3 region: CASSLTINTEAFF.